A selection of T cell receptor beta chains follows, all from one sample in a study of blood T cell repertoires in COVID-19. Data came from immunoSEQ multiplex PCR; TCRdb stores just in-frame clones and leaves some out. The data show roughly 140,000 clones, 65% to 85% seen once. Sequenced: peripheral blood. The receptors were gathered from a woman aged 80 or older with acute or convalescent COVID-19. Each CDR3 is given with its conserved first and last residue. A D gene is named only where the DNA matches it firmly. A row's size may be missing; if present it is once, few, many or a size class.

CDR3 protein: CASGQPTGFGETQYF
CDR3 DNA: TGTGCCAGCGGACAACCCACAGGGTTCGGAGAGACCCAGTACTTC
D gene: -
clone size: once
J gene: TRBJ2-5
CDR3 length: 15
V gene: TRBV28

CDR3 protein: CASSPGRGQRNSPLHF
CDR3 DNA: TGTGCCAGTAGTCCCGGGAGGGGACAGCGTAATTCACCCCTCCACTTT
D gene: TRBD1
clone size: -
J gene: TRBJ1-6
CDR3 length: 16
V gene: TRBV19

CDR3 protein: CASSVGLVVDNEQFF
CDR3 DNA: TGTGCCAGCAGCGTGGGACTAGTGGTTGACAATGAGCAGTTCTTC
D gene: TRBD2
clone size: -
J gene: TRBJ2-1
CDR3 length: 15
V gene: TRBV9

CDR3 protein: CASSTRDVSGGNTIYF
CDR3 DNA: TGTGCCAGTAGTACCCGAGATGTCTCGGGGGGAAACACCATATATTTT
D gene: -
clone size: -
J gene: TRBJ1-3
CDR3 length: 16
V gene: TRBV19

CDR3 protein: CASSLGQGKMNTEAFF
CDR3 DNA: TGCGCCAGCAGCTTGGGACAGGGAAAAATGAACACTGAAGCTTTCTTT
D gene: TRBD1
clone size: -
J gene: TRBJ1-1
CDR3 length: 16
V gene: TRBV5-1

CDR3 protein: CASSSSYLSGTYEQYF
CDR3 DNA: TGTGCCAGCAGTTCTTCTTATCTTTCCGGGACATACGAGCAGTACTTC
D gene: -
clone size: -
J gene: TRBJ2-7
CDR3 length: 16
V gene: TRBV6-5

CDR3 protein: CASSPTTSSNQPQHF
CDR3 DNA: TGTGCCAGCTCACCGACAACTTCTAGCAATCAGCCCCAGCATTTT
D gene: -
clone size: -
J gene: TRBJ1-5
CDR3 length: 15
V gene: TRBV18

CDR3 protein: CASSHGGQGPSYEQYF
CDR3 DNA: TGTGCCAGCAGCCATGGCGGACAGGGGCCTTCCTACGAGCAGTACTTC
D gene: TRBD1
clone size: -
J gene: TRBJ2-7
CDR3 length: 16
V gene: TRBV3-1/TRBV3-2

CDR3 protein: CASSWRRDYGYTF
CDR3 DNA: TGTGCCAGCAGTTGGAGGAGGGACTATGGCTACACCTTC
D gene: -
clone size: -
J gene: TRBJ1-2
CDR3 length: 13
V gene: TRBV6-2/TRBV6-3

CDR3 protein: CASSIPGGANTGELFF
CDR3 DNA: TGTGCCAGTAGTATCCCTGGGGGCGCGAACACCGGGGAGCTGTTTTTT
D gene: -
clone size: -
J gene: TRBJ2-2
CDR3 length: 16
V gene: TRBV19

CDR3 protein: CASSVTAGNQPQHF
CDR3 DNA: TGTGCCAGCAGCGTAACGGCAGGTAATCAGCCCCAGCATTTT
D gene: -
clone size: -
J gene: TRBJ1-5
CDR3 length: 14
V gene: TRBV9

CDR3 protein: CASSLGASGNPNTGELFF
CDR3 DNA: TGTGCCAGCAGCTTAGGGGCTAGCGGGAACCCGAACACCGGGGAGCTGTTTTTT
D gene: TRBD2
clone size: -
J gene: TRBJ2-2
CDR3 length: 18
V gene: TRBV7-9

CDR3 protein: CASSFQQRASTGELFF
CDR3 DNA: TGTGCCAGCAGCTTTCAGCAGAGAGCGAGCACCGGGGAGCTGTTTTTT
D gene: -
clone size: few
J gene: TRBJ2-2
CDR3 length: 16
V gene: TRBV7-6

CDR3 protein: CASSPLGDFNTGELFF
CDR3 DNA: TGTGCCAGCTCACCACTTGGGGACTTCAACACCGGGGAGCTGTTTTTT
D gene: -
clone size: once
J gene: TRBJ2-2
CDR3 length: 16
V gene: TRBV18

CDR3 protein: CAISEVGTDNSPLHF
CDR3 DNA: TGTGCCATCAGTGAGGTTGGGACAGATAATTCACCCCTCCACTTT
D gene: TRBD1
clone size: -
J gene: TRBJ1-6
CDR3 length: 15
V gene: TRBV10-3

CDR3 protein: CASSLIAGNTGELFF
CDR3 DNA: TGTGCCAGCAGCTTAATTGCAGGCAACACCGGGGAGCTGTTTTTT
D gene: -
clone size: -
J gene: TRBJ2-2
CDR3 length: 15
V gene: TRBV7-3

CDR3 protein: CASRTSGGLNNEQFF
CDR3 DNA: TGTGCCAGTAGAACCAGCGGGGGGTTAAACAATGAGCAGTTCTTC
D gene: TRBD2
clone size: few
J gene: TRBJ2-1
CDR3 length: 15
V gene: TRBV19

CDR3 protein: CASNKDRAGGYTF
CDR3 DNA: TGTGCCAGCAATAAGGACAGGGCAGGAGGCTACACCTTC
D gene: TRBD1
clone size: few
J gene: TRBJ1-2
CDR3 length: 13
V gene: TRBV2